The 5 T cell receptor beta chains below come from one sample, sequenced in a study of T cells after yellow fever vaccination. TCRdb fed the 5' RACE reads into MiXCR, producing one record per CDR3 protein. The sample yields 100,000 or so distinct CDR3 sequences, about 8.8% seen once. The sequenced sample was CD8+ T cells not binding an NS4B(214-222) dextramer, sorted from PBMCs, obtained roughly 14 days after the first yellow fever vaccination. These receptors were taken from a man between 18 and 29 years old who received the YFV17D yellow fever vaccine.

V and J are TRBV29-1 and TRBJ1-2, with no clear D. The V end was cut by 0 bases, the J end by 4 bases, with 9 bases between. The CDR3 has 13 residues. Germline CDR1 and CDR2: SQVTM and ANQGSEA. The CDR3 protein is CSVEDPSVYGYTF. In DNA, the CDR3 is TGCAGCGTTGAAGATCCGTCCGTCTATGGCTACACCTTC.

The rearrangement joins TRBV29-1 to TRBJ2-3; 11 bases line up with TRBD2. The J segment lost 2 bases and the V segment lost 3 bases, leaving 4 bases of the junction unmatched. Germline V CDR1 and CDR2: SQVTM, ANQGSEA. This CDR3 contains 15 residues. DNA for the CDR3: TGCAGCGTTGATGCTAGCGGGGGGCCCACAGATACGCAGTATTTT. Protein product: CSVDASGGPTDTQYF.

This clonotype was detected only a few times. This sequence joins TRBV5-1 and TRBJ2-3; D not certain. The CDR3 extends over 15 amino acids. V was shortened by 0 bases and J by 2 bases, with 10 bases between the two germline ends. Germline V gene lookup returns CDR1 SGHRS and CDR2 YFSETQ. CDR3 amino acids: CASSLGRTFTDTQYF. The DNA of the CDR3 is TGCGCCAGCAGCTTGGGCCGGACCTTCACAGATACGCAGTATTTT. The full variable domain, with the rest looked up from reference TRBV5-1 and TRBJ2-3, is KAGVTQTPRYLIKTRGQQVTLSCSPISGHRSVSWYQQTPGQGLQFLFEYFSETQRNKGNFPGRFSGRQFSNSRSEMNVSTLELGDSALYLCASSLGRTFTDTQYFGPGTRLTVL.

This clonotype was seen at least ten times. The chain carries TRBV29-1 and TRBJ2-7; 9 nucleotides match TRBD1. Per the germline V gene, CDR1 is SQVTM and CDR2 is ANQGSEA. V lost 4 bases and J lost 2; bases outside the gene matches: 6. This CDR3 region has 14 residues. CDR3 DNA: TGCAGCGTTGTAGGGGACAGGGTGACCTACGAGCAGTACTTC. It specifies CSVVGDRVTYEQYF.

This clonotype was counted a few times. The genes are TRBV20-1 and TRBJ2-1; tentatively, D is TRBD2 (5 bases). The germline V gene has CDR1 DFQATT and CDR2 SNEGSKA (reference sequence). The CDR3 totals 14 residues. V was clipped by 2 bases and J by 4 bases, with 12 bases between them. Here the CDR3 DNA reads TGCAGTGCTAGATCTAGCTTTGTTTACAATGAGCAGTTCTTC. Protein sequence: CSARSSFVYNEQFF.